This T cell receptor (beta chain) is from a study of T cell responses to AZD1222 COVID-19 vaccine. Study results and limitations: When two AZD1222 doses had been given, Spike-specific TCR breadth and depth rose.

The table came from immunoSEQ multiplex PCR; TCRdb's copy has only in-frame clones and leaves some out. Of about 90,000 clones listed, around 85% are singletons. This clone has a single count. The antigen is undetermined. This clonotype was obtained from an adult who received the AZD1222 COVID-19 vaccine. The input for sequencing was peripheral blood, taken 28 days after the second AZD1222 dose.

The DNA of the CDR3 is TGTGCCAGTTACAAGGCAAACACCGGGGAGCTGTTTTTT. Its protein product is CASYKANTGELFF. The chain employs TRBV12-3 or TRBV12-4 and TRBJ2-2; no definite D call. The CDR3 runs to 13 residues. The V end was cut by 9 bases, the J end by 2 bases, with 10 bases between.